The 14 T cell receptor beta chains below come from one sample, sequenced in a study of shared clonotypes between healthy human individuals. The naive CD8 population came from CD45RO-negative cells selected for CCR7, without terminally differentiated effector memory CD45RA+ cells. Clones were read by immunoSEQ multiplex PCR, and TCRdb kept only the in-frame ones, dropping some. The table includes about 550,000 clones, around 95% detected once. Sequencing was carried out using naive CD8+ T cells sorted from blood. All receptors come from a young woman in good health.

J is TRBJ1-5 and V is TRBV27; D is possibly TRBD1 (6 bases). Germline V CDR1 and CDR2: MNHEY, SMNVEV (reference sequence). The ends were cut back, 6 bases at V and 4 bases at J, with 13 bases in the middle. CDR3 size: 14 residues. This CDR3 is CASSLTGKNQPQHF. The CDR3 nucleotides are TGTGCCAGCAGCCTTACAGGGAAGAATCAGCCCCAGCATTTT.

This chain links TRBV28 with TRBJ1-3, with 8 nucleotides matching TRBD1. After removal of 6 bases from V and 3 bases from J, the junction contained 10 bases not matched to a gene. This CDR3 contains 16 residues. Germline CDR1 reads MDHEN; CDR2 reads SYDVKM. CDR3 coding DNA: TGTGCCAGCAGGCGCAGGGGGCGGTTAGATGGAAACACCATATATTTT. Encoded protein: CASRRRGRLDGNTIYF.

The chain joins TRBV9 to TRBJ2-1, with D possibly TRBD2 on 6 matching bases. The CDR3 totals 16 residues. CDR1 is SGDLS and CDR2 is YYNGEE in the germline V gene. V gave up 4 bases and J gave up 6 bases, with 20 bases separating them. The CDR3 region is CASSPPAEGQGNEQFF. Here the CDR3 DNA reads TGTGCCAGCAGCCCCCCAGCGGAGGGCCAAGGCAATGAGCAGTTCTTC. Based on the CDR3 plus reference TRBV9 and TRBJ2-1, the full variable domain is DSGVTQTPKHLITATGQRVTLRCSPRSGDLSVYWYQQSLDQGLQFLIQYYNGEERAKGNILERFSAQQFPDLHSELNLSSLELGDSALYFCASSPPAEGQGNEQFFGPGTRLTVL.

The genes are TRBV6-5 and TRBJ1-4; D is uncertain. Germline-derived CDR1 and CDR2 are MNHEY and SVGAGI. CDR3 length: 15 residues. Trimming stripped 5 bases from V and 8 bases from J, with 18 bases between. CDR3 sequence (DNA): TGTGCCAGCAGTCGCGTGGAGGGCCAACCAGAAAAACTGTTTTTT. Translating it yields CASSRVEGQPEKLFF.

The chain carries TRBV6-1 and TRBJ1-2; D may be TRBD1 (5 bases). With 2 bases removed from V and 8 bases from J, the gap between germline ends came to 21 bases. Germline V gene data show CDR1 as MNHNS and CDR2 as SASEGT. This CDR3 spans 16 amino acids. The CDR3 DNA follows: TGTGCCAGCAGTGAACTCCGGCGAAAGAGGGGTCTCGGCTACACCTTC. Protein sequence: CASSELRRKRGLGYTF.

This CDR3 reads CSADWVLATEETQYF. CDR3 DNA: TGCAGCGCAGATTGGGTGCTAGCGACAGAAGAGACCCAGTACTTC. The V call is TRBV29-1, the J call TRBJ2-5; D possibly corresponds to TRBD2 (6 bases). The ends were cut back, 7 bases at V and 3 bases at J, with 21 bases in the middle. The V gene's germline CDR1 is SQVTM and CDR2 ANQGSEA. The CDR3 runs 15 residues.

In regard to this clone: The junction does not match germline at one end; this may be a read error. The chain couples TRBV7-2 to TRBJ2-7; TRBD2 matches at 8 bases. CDR1 SGHTA and CDR2 FQGNSA come from the germline V gene. This CDR3 spans 13 amino acids. The CDR3 nucleotides read TGTGCCAGCAGCTTGATAGGGACTAGAGAGGATTGCTTC. Its translation: CASSLIGTREDCF.

This rearrangement joins TRBV28 to TRBJ1-5; D is uncertain. V was shortened by 5 bases and J by 1 base, with 12 bases between the two germline ends. The CDR3 is 15 residues long. Germline V CDR1 and CDR2: MDHEN, SYDVKM. As DNA, the CDR3 is TGTGCCAGCAGTCCCCCCCTGGGGAGCAATCAGCCCCAGCATTTT. It translates to CASSPPLGSNQPQHF.

This chain uses TRBV27 with TRBJ1-2; tentative D call: TRBD1 (6 bases). The CDR3 contains 15 residues. The germline CDR1 and CDR2 sequences are MNHEY and SMNVEV (reference sequence). Between the trimmed V and J ends, which lost 1 base and 4 bases, there was a span of 13 bases. CDR3 sequence: CASSLLGGRTYGYTF. CDR3 DNA: TGTGCCAGCAGTTTATTGGGGGGGCGTACCTATGGCTACACCTTC.

This clone was recorded once. The rearrangement joins TRBV2 to TRBJ2-1; 9 bases fit TRBD2. V shed 4 bases and J 7 bases; nucleotides not matched to a gene: 11. CDR3 length: 16 amino acids. Germline CDR1 and CDR2: SNHLY and FYNNEI. This CDR3 is CASSVGREGLGNEQFF. The CDR3 nucleotides read TGTGCCAGCAGTGTGGGGCGGGAGGGCCTAGGGAATGAGCAGTTCTTC.

As to this clone: The same CDR3 arises from other DNA sequences in this sample as well. The rearrangement links TRBV28 to TRBJ1-2; TRBD1 agrees at 8 bases. V shed 6 bases, J shed 1 base, and the junction held 4 bases outside the gene matches. The germline V gene has CDR1 MDHEN and CDR2 SYDVKM. The CDR3 is 14 residues long. The CDR3 protein is CASSDRGLNYGYTF. For the CDR3, the DNA is TGTGCCAGCAGCGACAGGGGACTTAACTATGGCTACACCTTC.

This clone was detected only once. The genes are TRBV9 and TRBJ2-7; 14 bases line up with TRBD2. Germline trimming cut 3 bases from V and 4 bases from J; bases unmatched to any gene: 6. The CDR3 consists of 16 residues. CDR1 is SGDLS and CDR2 is YYNGEE in the germline V gene. The CDR3 region is CASSAGLAGEWYEQYF. For the CDR3, the DNA is TGTGCCAGCAGCGCGGGACTAGCGGGAGAATGGTACGAGCAGTACTTC.

In DNA form, the CDR3 reads TGTGCCAGCGGCGATACAGGGGGCTCCTACAATGAGCAGTTCTTC. As protein: CASGDTGGSYNEQFF. J is TRBJ2-1 and V is TRBV7-9; 8 nucleotides agree with TRBD1. After removal of 8 bases from V and 0 bases from J, the junction contained 6 bases not matched to a gene. This CDR3 contains 15 residues. From germline, CDR1 is SEHNR and CDR2 FQNEAQ (reference sequence).

This chain links TRBV28 with TRBJ2-7, with 9 bases lining up with TRBD1. With V trimmed by 3 bases and J by 5 bases, 5 bases remained unmatched. Germline V gives CDR1 MDHEN, CDR2 SYDVKM. This CDR3 has 14 amino acids. CDR3 region: CASSFYRGLDEQYF. CDR3 nucleotides: TGTGCCAGCAGTTTCTACAGGGGGCTGGACGAGCAGTACTTC.